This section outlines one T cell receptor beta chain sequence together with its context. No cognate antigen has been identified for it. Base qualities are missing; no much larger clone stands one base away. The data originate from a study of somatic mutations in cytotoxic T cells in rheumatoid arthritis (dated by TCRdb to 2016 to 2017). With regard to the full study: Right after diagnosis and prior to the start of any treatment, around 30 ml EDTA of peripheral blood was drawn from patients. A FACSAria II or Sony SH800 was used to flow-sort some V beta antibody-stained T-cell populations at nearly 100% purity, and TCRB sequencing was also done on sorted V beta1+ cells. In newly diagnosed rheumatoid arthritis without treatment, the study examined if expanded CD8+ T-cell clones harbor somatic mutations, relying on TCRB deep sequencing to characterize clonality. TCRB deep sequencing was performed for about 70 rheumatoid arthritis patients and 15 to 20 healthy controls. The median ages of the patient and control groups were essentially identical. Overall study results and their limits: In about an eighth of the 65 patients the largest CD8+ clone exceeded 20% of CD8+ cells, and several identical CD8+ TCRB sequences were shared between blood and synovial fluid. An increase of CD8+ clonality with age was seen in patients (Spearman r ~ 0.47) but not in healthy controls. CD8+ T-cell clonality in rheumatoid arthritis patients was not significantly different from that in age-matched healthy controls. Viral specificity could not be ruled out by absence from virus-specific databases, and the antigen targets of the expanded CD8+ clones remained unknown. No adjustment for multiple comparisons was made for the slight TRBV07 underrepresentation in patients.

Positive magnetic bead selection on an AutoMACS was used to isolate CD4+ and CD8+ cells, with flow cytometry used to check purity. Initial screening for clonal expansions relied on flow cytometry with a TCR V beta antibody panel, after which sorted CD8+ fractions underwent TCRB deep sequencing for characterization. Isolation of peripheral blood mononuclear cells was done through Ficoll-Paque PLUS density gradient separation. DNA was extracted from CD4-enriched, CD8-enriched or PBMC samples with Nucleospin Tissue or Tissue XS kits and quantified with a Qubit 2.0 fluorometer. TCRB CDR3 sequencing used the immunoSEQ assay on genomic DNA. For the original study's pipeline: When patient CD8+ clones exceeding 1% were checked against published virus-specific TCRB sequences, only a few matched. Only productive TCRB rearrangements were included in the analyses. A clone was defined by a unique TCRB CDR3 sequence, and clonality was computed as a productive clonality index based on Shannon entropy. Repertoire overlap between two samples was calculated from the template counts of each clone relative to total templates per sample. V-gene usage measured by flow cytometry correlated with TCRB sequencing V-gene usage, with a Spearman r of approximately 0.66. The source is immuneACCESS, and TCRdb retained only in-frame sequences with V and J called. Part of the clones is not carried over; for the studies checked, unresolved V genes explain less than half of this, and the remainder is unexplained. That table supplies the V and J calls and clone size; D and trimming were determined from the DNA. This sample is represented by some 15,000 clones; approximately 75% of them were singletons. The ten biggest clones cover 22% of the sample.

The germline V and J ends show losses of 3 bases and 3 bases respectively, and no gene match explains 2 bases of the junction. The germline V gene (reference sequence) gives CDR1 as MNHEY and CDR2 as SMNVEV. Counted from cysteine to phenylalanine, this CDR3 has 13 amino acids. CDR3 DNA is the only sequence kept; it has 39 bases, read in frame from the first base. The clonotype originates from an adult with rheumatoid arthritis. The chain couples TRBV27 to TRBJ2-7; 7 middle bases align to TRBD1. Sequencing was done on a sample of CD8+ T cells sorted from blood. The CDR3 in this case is CASSFRQGYEQYF. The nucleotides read TGTGCCAGCAGTTTTCGACAGGGCTACGAGCAGTACTTC.